This TCR beta chain was found in a study of PD-L1 blockade in urothelial cancer (dated by TCRdb to 2017 to 2019). About the full investigation: All patients started therapy in the mid-2010s and received atezolizumab 1,200 mg intravenously every 3 weeks. About 85% of the roughly 29 patients were males with bladder-origin urothelial cancer, and about 60% of the roughly 30 reported a prior smoking history. An ECOG performance status of 0 or 1 was recorded for the patients, and 0 to 3 prior chemotherapy regimens had been received by the patients. Blood samples were analyzed 3 weeks after the start of treatment (second dose) and 6 weeks after the start of treatment. A median of about 150,000 T cells and 83,000 or so unique TCRs was obtained from blood samples, and a median clonality of about 0.08 was observed. The study, an exploratory multi-omic analysis, examined somatic, immune and clinical correlates of response to PD-L1 blockade with atezolizumab in urothelial cancer. Pretreatment tumor samples, along with matched peripheral blood collected serially before and after atezolizumab treatment, underwent TCR sequencing. Durable clinical benefit was defined as a progression-free survival longer than 6 months, and TCR features were additionally tested against progression-free survival and overall survival. Whole exome sequencing and RNA sequencing of pretreatment tumors were performed alongside TCR sequencing in the same patients. Eight to ten patients achieved durable clinical benefit and roughly 20 did not. Under 30 patients had pretreatment blood TCR-seq, 24 had at least one posttreatment blood collection, and 24 had tumor TCR-seq.

Findings and caveats that apply to the study as a whole: Greater expansion of tumor-associated TCR clones in peripheral blood 3 weeks after the start of treatment was observed in patients with durable benefit (n of about 20, p = 0.022). Because the sample size was small (n of about 29) and many of the analyses were exploratory, the results are meant to be hypothesis-generating. Improved progression-free and overall survival was found to be associated with pretreatment peripheral blood TCR clonality below the median.

The cohort included roughly 30 patients with locally advanced or metastatic urothelial carcinoma who were treated at Memorial Sloan Kettering on a trial protocol. Peripheral blood mononuclear cells were collected from each patient pretreatment and during treatment, giving between 1 and 8 total time points per patient. The Qiagen DNeasy Blood extraction kit was used to purify genomic DNA from total PBMCs and tumor samples. PBMCs were collected pretreatment and during treatment, and were isolated and stored as previously described. Synthetic TCR analog templates were spiked into each PCR so that absolute template abundance could be estimated from read counts. The immunoSEQ assay was used to amplify TCRbeta CDR3 regions from genomic DNA with bias-controlled V and J gene primers. Sequencing of rearranged TCRbeta segments was done at approximately 20X coverage. As for the authors' bioinformatics: Clustering was used to correct sequencing errors, and CDR3s were annotated against IMGT so that V, D and J genes could be assigned. Out-of-frame and stop-codon sequences were excluded, and only productive TCRbeta rearrangements were used in downstream analyses. To compute clonality, Shannon entropy was normalized by the log of the number of unique productive sequences and then subtracted from one. Clones differing between time points or between blood and tumor were identified by Fisher's exact test with Benjamini-Hochberg correction at adjusted p below 0.01. TCRdb holds this immuneACCESS table with in-frame rearrangements only. Some clones are missing; in checked studies, unresolved V genes explain under half, and the rest has no known cause. The V and J calls and the clone size are those of that table, but D and trimming were determined from the DNA. Across this sample there are fewer than 130,000 clones, with about 85% seen only once. The ten biggest clones cover about 2.4% of the sample.

With regard to this clone: What this receptor recognizes is not known. The sample holds no much larger clone one base away, and base qualities are not on file.

Sequencing was performed on PBMCs, taken around atezolizumab (anti-PD-L1) treatment. The TCR comes from a man aged 50-59 years with urothelial cancer.

CDR3 sequence: CASSSEGWGGTEAFF. The DNA reads as follows: TGTGCCAGCAGCTCCGAAGGATGGGGAGGCACTGAAGCTTTCTTT. The rearrangement combines TRBV7-9 with TRBJ1-1; the D gene cannot be named for sure. V was cut back by 4 bases and J by 4 bases, leaving a gap of 16 bases between them. The CDR3 starts with the cysteine, ends with the phenylalanine, and has 15 residues. Only the CDR3 portion is preserved as DNA: 45 bases, with reading frame beginning at the first base. As encoded in the germline V gene (reference sequence), CDR1 is SEHNR while CDR2 is FQNEAQ.